The 17 T cell receptor beta chains given below trace back to one sample, sequenced in a study of blood T cell repertoires in COVID-19. This table comes from immunoSEQ multiplex PCR, and its TCRdb copy is limited to in-frame clones, with some not included. The sample contains around 150,000 clones, roughly nine tenths of which appear only once. Sequenced input: peripheral blood. Source of these receptors: a woman aged 60-75 years with active or convalescent COVID-19.

This chain joins TRBV5-1 and TRBJ1-6, with 9 bases that match TRBD1. Germline V gene sequence: CDR1 SGHRS, CDR2 YFSETQ. This CDR3 comprises 18 residues. V trimming: 4 bases; J trimming: 5 bases; junction bases outside the gene matches: 13. CDR3 nucleotides: TGCGCCAGCAGCCAGGGACAGGGACTCTACGGTGATAATTCACCCCTCCACTTT. Translating it yields CASSQGQGLYGDNSPLHF.

This chain joins TRBV5-1 and TRBJ2-1; 11 bases are a match to TRBD2. The CDR3 runs 16 residues. The junction had 6 bases not matched to a gene; V was cut back by 4 bases and J by 3 bases. The germline V gene has CDR1 SGHRS and CDR2 YFSETQ. The CDR3 nucleotides are TGCGCCAGCAGCGCAACTAGCGGGGGCCTCTACAATGAGCAGTTCTTC. Translating it yields CASSATSGGLYNEQFF.

This clone has only one observation. This chain's CDR3 is CATRGRVNTEAFF. CDR3 sequence (DNA): TGTGCCACACGGGGTAGGGTGAACACTGAAGCTTTCTTT. The chain employs TRBV10-3 and TRBJ1-1; D is uncertain. The germline V gene has CDR1 ENHRY and CDR2 SYGVKD. The CDR3 runs to 13 residues. V lost 10 bases and J lost 0, with 12 bases in between.

This clone was recorded once. The rearrangement links TRBV3-1 (or the pseudogene TRBV3-2) to TRBJ1-4; the D gene is possibly TRBD1 (5 bases). The V gene's germline CDR1 is LGHDT and CDR2 YNNKEL (reference sequence). V was shortened by 0 bases and J by 3 bases, with 17 bases between the two germline ends. The CDR3 covers 18 residues. As DNA, the CDR3 is TGTGCCAGCAGCCAAGAGGTCCCTAGACAGCTTTCTAATGAAAAACTGTTTTTT. This sequence encodes CASSQEVPRQLSNEKLFF.

The V call is TRBV14, the J call TRBJ1-6; D is undetermined. The CDR3 has 12 amino acids. Germline CDR1 reads SGHDN; CDR2 reads FVKESK. V lost 3 bases and J lost 6, with 3 bases in between. CDR3: CASSHGNSPLHF. The CDR3 DNA follows: TGTGCCAGCAGCCACGGTAATTCACCCCTCCACTTT.

This chain uses TRBV20-1 with TRBJ1-2; 9 nucleotides agree with TRBD1. The germline V gene has CDR1 DFQATT and CDR2 SNEGSKA (reference sequence). The CDR3 runs to 11 residues. V trimming: 3 bases; J trimming: 12 bases; junction bases outside the gene matches: 5. The CDR3 DNA reads TGCAGTGCTAGCCCGGGACAGGGAGACACCTTC. This encodes CSASPGQGDTF.

The gene calls are TRBV7-8 and TRBJ1-2, with D unclear. Germline CDR1 is SGHVS and CDR2 is FQNEAQ. The CDR3 is 13 amino acids. Trimming stripped 4 bases from V and 3 bases from J, with 9 bases between. The CDR3 DNA is TGTGCCAGCAGCTCTGGGGAGCACTATGGCTACACCTTC. This codes for CASSSGEHYGYTF.

The chain is built from TRBV7-2 and TRBJ2-5, with D possibly being TRBD1 (6 bases). Germline lookup yields CDR1 SGHTA and CDR2 FQGNSA. The CDR3 is 14 residues long. Trimming took off 8 bases at V and 1 base at J, with 14 bases between the two ends. The CDR3 coding sequence is TGTGCCAGCGGCGCGGGCAGGGGCCAAGAGACCCAGTACTTC. This translates into CASGAGRGQETQYF.

The chain recombines TRBV19 with TRBJ2-3; 10 bases align to TRBD2. The CDR3 spans 14 residues. Per germline, CDR1 LNHDA and CDR2 SQIVND (reference sequence). V was clipped by 11 bases and J by 5 bases; unmatched bases: 10. CDR3 in DNA: TGTGCCGCCGCGGCTAGCGGGGGAGGAGATACGCAGTATTTT. As protein: CAAAASGGGDTQYF.

The J gene is TRBJ1-1, the V gene TRBV2; D is unresolved. The V end lost 6 bases, the J end lost 4 bases, and 12 bases lay between the germline ends. This CDR3 region has 13 residues. Per germline, CDR1 SNHLY and CDR2 FYNNEI. CDR3: CASRGEGFTEAFF. The CDR3 DNA reads as TGTGCCAGCAGGGGAGAAGGCTTCACTGAAGCTTTCTTT.

This clone was detected only once. This rearrangement joins TRBV18 to TRBJ2-3; D gene uncertain. Germline V gene data show CDR1 as KGHSH and CDR2 as LQKENI. V lost 5 bases and J 1 base, leaving 10 bases between the germline ends. This CDR3 has 14 residues. In DNA form, the CDR3 reads TGTGCCAGCTCATCAATAGAGCGCACAGATACGCAGTATTTT. It yields the protein CASSSIERTDTQYF.

This clone was observed a few times. The chain is built from TRBV3-1 (or the pseudogene TRBV3-2) and TRBJ2-7; no firm D call. V gave up 2 bases and J gave up 3 bases, with 11 bases separating them. This CDR3 comprises 14 residues. Germline-derived CDR1 and CDR2 are LGHDT and YNNKEL (reference sequence). CDR3 loop: CASSQRQGYYEQYF. CDR3 nucleotide sequence: TGTGCCAGCAGCCAACGACAAGGTTACTACGAGCAGTACTTC.

The chain combines TRBV19 with TRBJ1-6, with 10 bases identical to TRBD1. V lost 9 bases and J lost 9; bases outside the gene matches: 8. There are 14 residues in the CDR3. Per the germline V gene, CDR1 is LNHDA and CDR2 is SQIVND (reference sequence). CDR3 region: CASDPGQGTSPLHF. Here the CDR3 DNA reads TGTGCCAGCGATCCGGGACAGGGGACTTCACCCCTCCACTTT.

CDR3 sequence reads: CASSVDREETQYF. DNA for the CDR3: TGTGCCAGCAGCGTTGACAGGGAAGAGACCCAGTACTTC. The V and J genes are TRBV7-3 and TRBJ2-5, with 7 bases aligning to TRBD1. Germline CDR1 reads SGHTA; CDR2 reads FQGTGA. The CDR3 loop spans 13 amino acids. J was trimmed by 3 bases and V by 5 bases; bases with no gene match: 3.

This chain links TRBV27 with TRBJ2-7; D uncertain. V was cut by 6 bases and J by 0 bases, with 15 bases left in between. Germline CDR1 reads MNHEY; CDR2 reads SMNVEV (reference sequence). The CDR3 extends over 15 amino acids. As DNA, the CDR3 is TGTGCCAGCAGCCCTTTCGGGTGGAGCTCCTACGAGCAGTACTTC. It is translated as CASSPFGWSSYEQYF.

This clone was recorded a few times. This sample includes further DNA sequences coding for the same CDR3. V is TRBV4-1 and J is TRBJ1-5; D not certain. CDR1 and CDR2 (germline): MGHRA, YSYEKL. This CDR3 comprises 15 residues. V was trimmed by 0 bases and J by 4 bases, leaving 10 bases between them. CDR3 residues: CASSQEGRGNQPQHF. DNA for the CDR3: TGCGCCAGCAGCCAAGAGGGCCGGGGAAATCAGCCCCAGCATTTT.

Only one count was recorded for this clone. The chain links TRBV10-3 to TRBJ2-1, with 8 positions matching TRBD1. From germline, CDR1 is ENHRY and CDR2 SYGVKD. This CDR3 is built from 16 residues. With 2 bases clipped from V and 1 base from J, the junction kept 4 bases outside the gene matches. The CDR3 sequence is CAISEGQGESYNEQFF. The CDR3 DNA sequence: TGTGCCATCAGTGAGGGACAGGGTGAATCCTACAATGAGCAGTTCTTC.